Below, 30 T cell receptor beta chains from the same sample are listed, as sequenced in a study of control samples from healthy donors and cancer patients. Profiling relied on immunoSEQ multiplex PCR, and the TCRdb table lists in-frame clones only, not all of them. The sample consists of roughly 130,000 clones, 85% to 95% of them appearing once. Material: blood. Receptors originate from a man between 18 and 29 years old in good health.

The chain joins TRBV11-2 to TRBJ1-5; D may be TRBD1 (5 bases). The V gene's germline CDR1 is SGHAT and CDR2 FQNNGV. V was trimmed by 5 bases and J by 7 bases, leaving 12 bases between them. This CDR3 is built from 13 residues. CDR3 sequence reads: CASSGGRGQPQHF. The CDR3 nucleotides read TGTGCCAGCAGCGGGGGGAGAGGCCAGCCCCAGCATTTT.

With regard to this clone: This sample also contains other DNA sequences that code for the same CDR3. The DNA for the CDR3 is TGTGCCAGCAGCTTGGGGTCAGGAAACACTGAAGCTTTCTTT. It yields the protein CASSLGSGNTEAFF. The chain couples TRBV7-9 to TRBJ1-1; D gene uncertain. The CDR3 is 14 amino acids. Trimming took off 3 bases at V and 2 bases at J, with 10 bases between the two ends. Germline-derived CDR1 and CDR2 are SEHNR and FQNEAQ (reference sequence).

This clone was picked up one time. The CDR3 loop is CASSLSWGRMNTEAFF. CDR3 bases: TGTGCCAGCAGTTTATCGTGGGGACGGATGAACACTGAAGCTTTCTTT. This chain connects TRBV27 to TRBJ1-1; possibly TRBD1 for D (5 bases). V dropped 0 bases and J dropped 0 bases, with 11 bases sitting between them. Germline-derived CDR1 and CDR2 are MNHEY and SMNVEV (reference sequence). CDR3 length: 16 amino acids.

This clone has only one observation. The CDR3 is CASSLVWAGDKTSYGYTF. DNA for the CDR3: TGTGCCAGCAGCTTAGTTTGGGCAGGCGACAAAACCTCCTATGGCTACACCTTC. The V call is TRBV11-2, the J call TRBJ1-2; no firm D call. Germline V gives CDR1 SGHAT, CDR2 FQNNGV. The CDR3 is made up of 18 amino acids. V was shortened by 1 base and J by 4 bases, with 22 bases between the two germline ends.

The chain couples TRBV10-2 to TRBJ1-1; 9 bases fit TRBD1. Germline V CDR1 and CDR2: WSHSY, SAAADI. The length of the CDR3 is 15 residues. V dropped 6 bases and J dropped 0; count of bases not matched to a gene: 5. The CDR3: CASRGQGEVNTEAFF. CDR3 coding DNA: TGCGCCAGCAGGGGACAGGGAGAAGTGAACACTGAAGCTTTCTTT.

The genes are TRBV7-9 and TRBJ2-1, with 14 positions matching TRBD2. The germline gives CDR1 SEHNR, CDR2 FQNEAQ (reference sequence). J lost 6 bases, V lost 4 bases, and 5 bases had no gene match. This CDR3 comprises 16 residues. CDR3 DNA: TGTGCCAGCAGCTCGGGACTAGCGGGGGTTGGCAATGAGCAGTTCTTC. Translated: CASSSGLAGVGNEQFF.

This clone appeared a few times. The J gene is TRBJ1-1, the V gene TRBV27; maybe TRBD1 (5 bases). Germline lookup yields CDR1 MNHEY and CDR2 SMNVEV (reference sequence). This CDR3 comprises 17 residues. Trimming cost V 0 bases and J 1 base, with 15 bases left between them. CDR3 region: CASSLSRDSVGNTEAFF. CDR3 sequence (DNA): TGTGCCAGCAGTTTATCGCGGGACTCCGTCGGGAACACTGAAGCTTTCTTT.

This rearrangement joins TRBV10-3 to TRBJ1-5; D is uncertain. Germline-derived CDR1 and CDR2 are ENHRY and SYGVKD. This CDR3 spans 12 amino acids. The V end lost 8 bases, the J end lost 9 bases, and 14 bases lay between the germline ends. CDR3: CAIGPDGRPQHF. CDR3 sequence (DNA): TGTGCCATCGGCCCCGATGGGCGGCCCCAGCATTTT.

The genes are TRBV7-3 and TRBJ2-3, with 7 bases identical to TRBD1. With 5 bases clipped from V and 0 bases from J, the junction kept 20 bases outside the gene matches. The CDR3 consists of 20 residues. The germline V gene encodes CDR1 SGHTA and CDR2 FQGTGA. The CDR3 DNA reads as TGTGCCAGCAGCCCCTACCCGGACAGGAAACTCTCTCTTAGCACAGATACGCAGTATTTT. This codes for CASSPYPDRKLSLSTDTQYF.

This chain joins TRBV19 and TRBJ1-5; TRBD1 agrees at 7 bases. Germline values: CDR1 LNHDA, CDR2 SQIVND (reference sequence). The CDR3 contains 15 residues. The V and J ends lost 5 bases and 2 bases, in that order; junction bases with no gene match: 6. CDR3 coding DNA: TGTGCCAGTAGTCTCAGGGGGATTGGCAATCAGCCCCAGCATTTT. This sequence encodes CASSLRGIGNQPQHF.

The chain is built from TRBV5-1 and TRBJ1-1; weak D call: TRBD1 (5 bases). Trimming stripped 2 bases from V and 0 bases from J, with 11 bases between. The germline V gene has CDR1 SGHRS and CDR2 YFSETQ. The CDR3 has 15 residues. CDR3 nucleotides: TGCGCCAGCAGCTTTTCCGACAGAGTGAACACTGAAGCTTTCTTT. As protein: CASSFSDRVNTEAFF. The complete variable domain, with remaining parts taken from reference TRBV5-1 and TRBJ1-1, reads KAGVTQTPRYLIKTRGQQVTLSCSPISGHRSVSWYQQTPGQGLQFLFEYFSETQRNKGNFPGRFSGRQFSNSRSEMNVSTLELGDSALYLCASSFSDRVNTEAFFGQGTRLTVV.

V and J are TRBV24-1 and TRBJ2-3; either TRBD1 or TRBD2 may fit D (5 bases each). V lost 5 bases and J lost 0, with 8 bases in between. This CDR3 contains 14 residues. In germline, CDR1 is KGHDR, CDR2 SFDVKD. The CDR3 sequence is CATSGGPSTDTQYF. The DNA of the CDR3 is TGTGCCACCAGTGGGGGACCGAGCACAGATACGCAGTATTTT.

CDR3 sequence reads: CASRIYGGQEQNTEAFF. The CDR3 coding sequence is TGTGCCAGTAGGATATATGGGGGACAGGAGCAGAACACTGAAGCTTTCTTT. The chain couples TRBV19 to TRBJ1-1, with TRBD1 matching over 8 bases. CDR3 length equals 17 residues. CDR1 is LNHDA and CDR2 is SQIVND in the germline V gene (reference sequence). With V trimmed by 6 bases and J by 1 base, 13 bases remained unmatched.

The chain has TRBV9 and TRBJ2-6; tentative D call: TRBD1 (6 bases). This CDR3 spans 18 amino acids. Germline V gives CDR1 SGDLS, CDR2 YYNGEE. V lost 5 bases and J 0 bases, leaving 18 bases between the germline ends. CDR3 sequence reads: CASRDLRDTDSGANVLTF. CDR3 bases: TGTGCCAGCAGGGACTTGAGGGACACGGACTCTGGGGCCAACGTCCTGACTTTC.

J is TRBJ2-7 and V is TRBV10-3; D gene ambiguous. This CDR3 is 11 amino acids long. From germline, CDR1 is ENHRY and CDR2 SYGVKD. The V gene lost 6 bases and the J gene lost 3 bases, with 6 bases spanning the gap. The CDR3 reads CAIRTGYEQYF. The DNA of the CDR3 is TGTGCCATCAGAACCGGCTACGAGCAGTACTTC.

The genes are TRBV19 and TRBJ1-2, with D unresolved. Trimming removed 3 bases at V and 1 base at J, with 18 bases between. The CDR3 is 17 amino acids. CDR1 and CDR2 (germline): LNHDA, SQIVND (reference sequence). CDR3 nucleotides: TGTGCCAGTAGTATGGACTTAGCCTTGGGGTTTAACTATGGCTACACCTTC. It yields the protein CASSMDLALGFNYGYTF.

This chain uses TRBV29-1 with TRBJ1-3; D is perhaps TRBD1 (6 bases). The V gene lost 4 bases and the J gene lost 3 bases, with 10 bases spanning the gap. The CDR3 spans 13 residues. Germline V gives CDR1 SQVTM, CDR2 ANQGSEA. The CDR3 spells CSVGGDNGNTIYF. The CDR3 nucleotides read TGCAGCGTTGGGGGGGACAATGGAAACACCATATATTTT.

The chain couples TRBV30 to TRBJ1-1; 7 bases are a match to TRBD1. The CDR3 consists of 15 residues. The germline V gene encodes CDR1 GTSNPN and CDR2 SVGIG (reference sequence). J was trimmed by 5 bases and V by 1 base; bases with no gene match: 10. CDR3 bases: TGTGCCTGGAGTGAACCCACAGGGGCGCGGACTGAAGCTTTCTTT. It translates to CAWSEPTGARTEAFF.

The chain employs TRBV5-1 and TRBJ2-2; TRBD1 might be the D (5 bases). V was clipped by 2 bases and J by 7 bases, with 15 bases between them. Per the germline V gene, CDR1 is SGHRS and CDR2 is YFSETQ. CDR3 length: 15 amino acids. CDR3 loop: CASSFEPRTHGELFF. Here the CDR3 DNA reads TGCGCCAGCAGCTTCGAACCTAGGACACACGGGGAGCTGTTTTTT.

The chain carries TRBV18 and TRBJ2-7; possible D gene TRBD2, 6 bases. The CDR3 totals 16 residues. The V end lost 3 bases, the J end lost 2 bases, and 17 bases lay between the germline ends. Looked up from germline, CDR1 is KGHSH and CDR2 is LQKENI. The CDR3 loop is CASSPSPGGSTYEQYF. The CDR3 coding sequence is TGTGCCAGCTCACCCTCTCCCGGGGGTTCTACCTACGAGCAGTACTTC.

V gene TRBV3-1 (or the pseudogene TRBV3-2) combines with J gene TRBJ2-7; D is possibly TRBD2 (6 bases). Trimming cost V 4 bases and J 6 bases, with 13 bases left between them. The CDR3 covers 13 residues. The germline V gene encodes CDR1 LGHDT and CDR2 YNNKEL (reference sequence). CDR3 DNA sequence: TGTGCCAGCAGCCCGGGTGGGGGAGGCGAGCAGTACTTC. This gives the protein CASSPGGGGEQYF.

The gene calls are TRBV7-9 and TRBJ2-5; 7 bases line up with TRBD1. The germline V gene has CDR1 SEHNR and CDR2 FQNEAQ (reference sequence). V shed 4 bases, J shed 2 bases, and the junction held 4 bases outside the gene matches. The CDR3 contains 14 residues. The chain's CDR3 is CASSSGQWQETQYF. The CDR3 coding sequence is TGTGCCAGCAGCTCGGGACAGTGGCAAGAGACCCAGTACTTC.

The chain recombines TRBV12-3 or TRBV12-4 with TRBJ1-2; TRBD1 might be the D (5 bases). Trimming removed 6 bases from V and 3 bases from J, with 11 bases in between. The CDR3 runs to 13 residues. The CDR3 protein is CASRWDGDYGYTF. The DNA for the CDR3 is TGTGCCAGCAGGTGGGACGGGGACTATGGCTACACCTTC.

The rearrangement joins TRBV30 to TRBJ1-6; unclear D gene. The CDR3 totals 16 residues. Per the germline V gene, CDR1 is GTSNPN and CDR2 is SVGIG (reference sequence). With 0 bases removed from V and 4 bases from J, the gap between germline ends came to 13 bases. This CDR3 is CAWSVSGGPYNSPLHF. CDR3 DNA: TGTGCCTGGAGTGTGTCAGGAGGCCCTTATAATTCACCCCTCCACTTT. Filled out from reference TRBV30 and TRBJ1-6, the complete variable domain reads SQTIHQWPATLVQPVGSPLSLECTVEGTSNPNLYWYRQAAGRGLQLLFYSVGIGQISSEVPQNLSASRPQDRQFILSSKKLLLSDSGFYLCAWSVSGGPYNSPLHFGNGTRLTVT.

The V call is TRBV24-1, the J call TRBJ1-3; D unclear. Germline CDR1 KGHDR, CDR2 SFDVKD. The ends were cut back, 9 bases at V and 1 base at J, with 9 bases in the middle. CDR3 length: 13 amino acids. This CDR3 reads CATGAHSGNTIYF. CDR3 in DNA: TGTGCCACCGGAGCCCATTCTGGAAACACCATATATTTT.

The CDR3 sequence: CATSRVGGDNQPQHF. The CDR3 DNA follows: TGTGCCACCAGCAGGGTCGGGGGGGACAATCAGCCCCAGCATTTT. The rearrangement joins TRBV15 to TRBJ1-5; tentative D call: TRBD1 (5 bases). CDR3 size: 15 residues. Looked up from germline, CDR1 is LNHNV and CDR2 is YYDKDF (reference sequence). Trimming took off 3 bases at V and 3 bases at J, with 12 bases between the two ends.

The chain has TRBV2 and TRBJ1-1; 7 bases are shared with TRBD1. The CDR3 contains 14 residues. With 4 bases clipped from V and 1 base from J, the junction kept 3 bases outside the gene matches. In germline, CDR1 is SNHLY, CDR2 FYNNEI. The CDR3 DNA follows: TGTGCCAGCAGTGTCGACAGGGCGAACACTGAAGCTTTCTTT. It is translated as CASSVDRANTEAFF.

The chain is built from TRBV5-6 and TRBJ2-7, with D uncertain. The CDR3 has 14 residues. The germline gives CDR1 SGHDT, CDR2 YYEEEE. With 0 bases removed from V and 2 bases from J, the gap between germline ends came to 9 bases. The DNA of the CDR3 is TGTGCCAGCAGCTTGGGCGGTACCCCCTACGAGCAGTACTTC. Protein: CASSLGGTPYEQYF.

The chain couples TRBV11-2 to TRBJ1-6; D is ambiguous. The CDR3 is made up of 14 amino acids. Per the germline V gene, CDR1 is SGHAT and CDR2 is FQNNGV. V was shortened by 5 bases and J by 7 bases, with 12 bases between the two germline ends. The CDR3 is CASSPMPVNSPLHF. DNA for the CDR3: TGTGCCAGCAGCCCGATGCCAGTCAATTCACCCCTCCACTTT.

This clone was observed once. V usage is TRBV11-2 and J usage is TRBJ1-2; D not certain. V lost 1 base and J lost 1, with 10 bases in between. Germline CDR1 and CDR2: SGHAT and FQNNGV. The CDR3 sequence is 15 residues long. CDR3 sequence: CASSLGVARNYGYTF. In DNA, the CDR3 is TGTGCCAGCAGCTTAGGTGTCGCACGTAACTATGGCTACACCTTC.